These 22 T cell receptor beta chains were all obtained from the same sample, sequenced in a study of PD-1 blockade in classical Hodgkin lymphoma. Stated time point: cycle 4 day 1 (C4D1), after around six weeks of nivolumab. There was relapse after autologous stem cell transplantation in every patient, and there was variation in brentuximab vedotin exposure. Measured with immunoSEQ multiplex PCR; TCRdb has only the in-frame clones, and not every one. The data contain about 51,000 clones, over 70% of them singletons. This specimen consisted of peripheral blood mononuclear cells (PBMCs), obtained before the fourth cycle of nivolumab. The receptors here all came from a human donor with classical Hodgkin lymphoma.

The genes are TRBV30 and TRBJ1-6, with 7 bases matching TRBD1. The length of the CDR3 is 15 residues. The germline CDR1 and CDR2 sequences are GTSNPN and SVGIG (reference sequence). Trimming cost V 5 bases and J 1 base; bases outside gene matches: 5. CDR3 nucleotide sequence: TGTGCCTGGCAACAGGGGCCGTCCTATAATTCACCCCTCCACTTT. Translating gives CAWQQGPSYNSPLHF.

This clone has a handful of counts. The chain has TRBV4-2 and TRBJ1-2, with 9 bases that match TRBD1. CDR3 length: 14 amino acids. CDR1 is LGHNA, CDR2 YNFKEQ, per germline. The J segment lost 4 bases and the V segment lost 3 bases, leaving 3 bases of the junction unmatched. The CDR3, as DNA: TGTGCCAGCAGCCAGGGGACAGGGCCCTATGGCTACACCTTC. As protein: CASSQGTGPYGYTF.

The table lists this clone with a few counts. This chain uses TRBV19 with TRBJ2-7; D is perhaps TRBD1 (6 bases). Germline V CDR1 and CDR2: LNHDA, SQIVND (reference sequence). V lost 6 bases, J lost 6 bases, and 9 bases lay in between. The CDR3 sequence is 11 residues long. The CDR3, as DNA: TGTGCCAGTAGCTCCAGGGGCGAGCAGTACTTC. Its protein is CASSSRGEQYF.

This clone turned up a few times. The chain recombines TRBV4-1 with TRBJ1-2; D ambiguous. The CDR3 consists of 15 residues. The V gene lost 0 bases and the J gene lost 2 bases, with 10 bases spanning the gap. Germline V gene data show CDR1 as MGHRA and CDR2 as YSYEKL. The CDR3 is CASSQDRAGNYGYTF. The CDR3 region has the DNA TGCGCCAGCAGCCAAGATAGAGCAGGAAACTATGGCTACACCTTC.

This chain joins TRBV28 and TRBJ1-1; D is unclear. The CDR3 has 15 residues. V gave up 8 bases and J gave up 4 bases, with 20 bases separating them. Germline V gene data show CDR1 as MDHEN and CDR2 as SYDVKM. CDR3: CASCSAGMESTEAFF. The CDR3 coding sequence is TGTGCCAGCTGTTCGGCAGGTATGGAGAGCACTGAAGCTTTCTTT.

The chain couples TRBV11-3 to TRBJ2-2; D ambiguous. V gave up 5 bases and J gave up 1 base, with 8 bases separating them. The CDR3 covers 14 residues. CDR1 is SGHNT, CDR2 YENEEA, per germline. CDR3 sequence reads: CASSVNRNTGELFF. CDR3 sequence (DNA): TGTGCCAGCAGCGTAAACCGGAACACCGGGGAGCTGTTTTTT.

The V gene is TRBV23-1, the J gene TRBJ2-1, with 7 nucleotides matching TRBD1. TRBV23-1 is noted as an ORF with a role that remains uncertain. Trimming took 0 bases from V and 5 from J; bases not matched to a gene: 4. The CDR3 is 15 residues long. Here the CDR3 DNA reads TGCGCCAGCAGTCAATCAGGGACAGAGCACAATGAGCAGTTCTTC. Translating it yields CASSQSGTEHNEQFF.

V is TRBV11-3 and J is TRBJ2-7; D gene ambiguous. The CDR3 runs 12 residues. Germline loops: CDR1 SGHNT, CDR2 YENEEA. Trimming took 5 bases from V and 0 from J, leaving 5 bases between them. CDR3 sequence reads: CASSVRSYEQYF. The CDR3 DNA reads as TGTGCCAGCAGCGTTCGCTCCTACGAGCAGTACTTC. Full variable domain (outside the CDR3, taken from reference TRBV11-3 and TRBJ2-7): EAGVVQSPRYKIIEKKQPVAFWCNPISGHNTLYWYLQNLGQGPELLIRYENEEAVDDSQLPKDRFSAERLKGVDSTLKIQPAELGDSAVYLCASSVRSYEQYFGPGTRLTVT.

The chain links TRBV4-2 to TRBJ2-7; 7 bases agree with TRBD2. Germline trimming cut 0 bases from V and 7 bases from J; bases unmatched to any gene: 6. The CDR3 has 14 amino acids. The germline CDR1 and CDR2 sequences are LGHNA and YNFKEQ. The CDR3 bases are TGTGCCAGCAGCCAAGACCGGGGAGCGGGGGAGCAGTACTTC. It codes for CASSQDRGAGEQYF.

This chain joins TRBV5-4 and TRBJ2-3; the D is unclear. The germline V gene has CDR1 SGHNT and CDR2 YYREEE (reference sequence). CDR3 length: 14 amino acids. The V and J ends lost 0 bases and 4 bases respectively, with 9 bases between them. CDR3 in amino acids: CASSLVGASDTQYF. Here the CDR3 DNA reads TGTGCCAGCAGCTTGGTCGGAGCCTCAGATACGCAGTATTTT.

DNA of the CDR3: TGCGCCAGCAGCTTGGGTCCACGACAGGGAGGGAACACTGAAGCTTTCTTT. Translating gives CASSLGPRQGGNTEAFF. V gene TRBV5-1 combines with J gene TRBJ1-1; 7 bases match TRBD1. The V segment lost 0 bases and the J segment 1 base; nucleotides outside the gene matches: 9. Germline lookup yields CDR1 SGHRS and CDR2 YFSETQ. This CDR3 has 17 amino acids. The full variable domain, rest sourced from reference TRBV5-1 and TRBJ1-1, is KAGVTQTPRYLIKTRGQQVTLSCSPISGHRSVSWYQQTPGQGLQFLFEYFSETQRNKGNFPGRFSGRQFSNSRSEMNVSTLELGDSALYLCASSLGPRQGGNTEAFFGQGTRLTVV.

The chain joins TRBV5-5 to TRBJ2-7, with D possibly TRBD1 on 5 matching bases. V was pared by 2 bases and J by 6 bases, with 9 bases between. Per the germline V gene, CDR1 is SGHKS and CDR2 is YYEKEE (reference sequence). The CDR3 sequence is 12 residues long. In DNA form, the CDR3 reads TGTGCCAGCAGCTTACGGACAACCGAGCAGTACTTC. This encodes CASSLRTTEQYF. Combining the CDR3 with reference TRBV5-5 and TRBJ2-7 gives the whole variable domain DAGVTQSPTHLIKTRGQQVTLRCSPISGHKSVSWYQQVLGQGPQFIFQYYEKEERGRGNFPDRFSARQFPNYSSELNVNALLLGDSALYLCASSLRTTEQYFGPGTRLTVT.

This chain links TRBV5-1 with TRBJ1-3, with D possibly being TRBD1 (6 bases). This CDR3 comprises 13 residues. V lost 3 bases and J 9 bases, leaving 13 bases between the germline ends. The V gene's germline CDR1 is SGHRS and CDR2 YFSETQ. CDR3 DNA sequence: TGCGCCAGCAGCTCAGGACAGACCGGCACCATATATTTT. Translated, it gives CASSSGQTGTIYF.

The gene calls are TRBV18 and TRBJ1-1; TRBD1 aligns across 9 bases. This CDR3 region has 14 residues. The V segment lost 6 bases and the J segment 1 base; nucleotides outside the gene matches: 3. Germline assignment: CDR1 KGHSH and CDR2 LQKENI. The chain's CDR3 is CASSPGQGNTEAFF. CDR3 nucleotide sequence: TGTGCCAGCTCGCCGGGACAGGGGAACACTGAAGCTTTCTTT.

The CDR3 region has the DNA TGTGCCAGCAGCCAAGTGCGGACATCCCTTGGAGATACGCAGTATTTT. This translates into CASSQVRTSLGDTQYF. The rearrangement joins TRBV14 to TRBJ2-3; TRBD1 might be the D (5 bases). The germline V gene encodes CDR1 SGHDN and CDR2 FVKESK. CDR3 length: 16 amino acids. Trimming took off 1 base at V and 5 bases at J, with 16 bases between the two ends. Filled out from reference TRBV14 and TRBJ2-3, the complete variable domain reads EAGVTQFPSHSVIEKGQTVTLRCDPISGHDNLYWYRRVMGKEIKFLLHFVKESKQDESGMPNNRFLAERTGGTYSTLKVQPAELEDSGVYFCASSQVRTSLGDTQYFGPGTRLTVL.

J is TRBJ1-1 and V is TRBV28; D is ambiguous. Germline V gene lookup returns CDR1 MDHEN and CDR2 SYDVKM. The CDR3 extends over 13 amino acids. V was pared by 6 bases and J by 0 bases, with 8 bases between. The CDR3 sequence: CASSGRLNTEAFF. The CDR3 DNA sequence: TGTGCCAGCAGCGGACGGCTGAACACTGAAGCTTTCTTT.

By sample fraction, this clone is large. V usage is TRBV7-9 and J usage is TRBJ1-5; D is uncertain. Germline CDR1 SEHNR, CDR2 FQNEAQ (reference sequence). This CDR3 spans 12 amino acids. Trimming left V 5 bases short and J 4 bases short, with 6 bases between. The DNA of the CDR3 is TGTGCCAGCAGCGGCGAAAATCAGCCCCAGCATTTT. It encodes CASSGENQPQHF.

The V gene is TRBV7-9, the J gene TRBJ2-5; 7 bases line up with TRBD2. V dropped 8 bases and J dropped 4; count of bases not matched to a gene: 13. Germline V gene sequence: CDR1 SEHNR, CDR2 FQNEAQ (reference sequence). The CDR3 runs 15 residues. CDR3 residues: CASGMWRERGETQYF. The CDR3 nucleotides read TGTGCCAGCGGGATGTGGCGGGAGCGGGGAGAGACCCAGTACTTC.

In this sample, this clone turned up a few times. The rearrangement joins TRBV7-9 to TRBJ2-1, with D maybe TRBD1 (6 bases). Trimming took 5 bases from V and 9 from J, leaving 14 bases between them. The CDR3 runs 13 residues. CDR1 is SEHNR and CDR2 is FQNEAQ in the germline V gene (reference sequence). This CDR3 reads CASSRRQASEQFF. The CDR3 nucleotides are TGTGCCAGCAGCCGTCGACAGGCCAGTGAGCAGTTCTTC. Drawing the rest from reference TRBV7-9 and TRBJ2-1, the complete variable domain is DTGVSQNPRHKITKRGQNVTFRCDPISEHNRLYWYRQTLGQGPEFLTYFQNEAQLEKSRLLSDRFSAERPKGSFSTLEIQRTEQGDSAMYLCASSRRQASEQFFGPGTRLTVL.

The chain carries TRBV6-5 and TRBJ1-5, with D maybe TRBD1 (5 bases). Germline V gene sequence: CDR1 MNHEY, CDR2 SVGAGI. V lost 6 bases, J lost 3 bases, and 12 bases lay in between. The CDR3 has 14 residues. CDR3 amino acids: CASSQGRNNQPQHF. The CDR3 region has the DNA TGTGCCAGCAGCCAGGGACGGAACAATCAGCCCCAGCATTTT.

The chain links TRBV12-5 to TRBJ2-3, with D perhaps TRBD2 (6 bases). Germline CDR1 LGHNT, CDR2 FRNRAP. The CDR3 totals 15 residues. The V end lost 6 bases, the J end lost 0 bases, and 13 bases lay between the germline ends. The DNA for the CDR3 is TGTGCTAGTGGCCCGGGGGATATCAGCACAGATACGCAGTATTTT. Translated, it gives CASGPGDISTDTQYF.

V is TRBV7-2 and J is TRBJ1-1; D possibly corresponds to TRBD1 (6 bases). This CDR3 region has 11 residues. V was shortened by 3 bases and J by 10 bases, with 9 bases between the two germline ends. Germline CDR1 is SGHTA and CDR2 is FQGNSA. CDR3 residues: CASSFPGAAFF. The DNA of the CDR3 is TGTGCCAGCAGCTTCCCGGGGGCAGCTTTCTTT.